These T cell receptor beta chains were read from a single sample in a study of read filtering for tumor transcriptome and immune sequencing. TCRdb re-called the reads through MiXCR, storing one row per CDR3 protein. The data contain 7,000 to 10,000 distinct CDR3 sequences, about 16% of them seen just once; the ten biggest clones take up around 25%. Sequencing was carried out using a population of CD138-negative cells sorted from bone marrow. The receptors here all came from a donor over 35 with multiple myeloma. CDR3s include the opening cysteine and the closing phenylalanine or tryptophan. D genes are given only for firm matches. Clone size is not always given. Where it is, it says once, few, many or a class for expanded clones.

j_call: TRBJ2-7; clone_size: many; v_call: TRBV7-8; d_call: .; cdr3_nt: TGTGCCAGCAGCTTAGCGCCGCTACCTTACGAGCAGTACTTC; cdr3_aa: CASSLAPLPYEQYF
j_call: TRBJ2-7; clone_size: medium-sized; v_call: TRBV27; d_call: .; cdr3_nt: TGTGCCAGCAGTTCGGACGGGAGAGACGAGCAGTACTTC; cdr3_aa: CASSSDGRDEQYF
j_call: TRBJ1-4; clone_size: many; v_call: TRBV28; d_call: .; cdr3_nt: TGTGCCAGCAGTTTGGTCCAGAATGATGAAAAACTGTTTTTT; cdr3_aa: CASSLVQNDEKLFF
j_call: TRBJ2-7; clone_size: many; v_call: TRBV4-1; d_call: TRBD2; cdr3_nt: TGCGCCAGCAGCCAAGATGCCCCCTTGGGCGGGACTACGCGGGAGCAGTACTTC; cdr3_aa: CASSQDAPLGGTTREQYF
j_call: TRBJ1-5; clone_size: .; v_call: TRBV2; d_call: .; cdr3_nt: TGTGCCAGCAGAATACCGGGTAATCAGCCCCAGCATTTT; cdr3_aa: CASRIPGNQPQHF
j_call: TRBJ1-4; clone_size: many; v_call: TRBV4-1; d_call: TRBD1; cdr3_nt: TGCGCCAGCAGCCAAGAAGGGGGCTGGGATGAAAAACTGTTTTTT; cdr3_aa: CASSQEGGWDEKLFF
j_call: TRBJ2-5; clone_size: many; v_call: TRBV25-1; d_call: .; cdr3_nt: TGTGCCAGCAGTGACACAGGGCAAAACCAAGAGACCCAGTACTTC; cdr3_aa: CASSDTGQNQETQYF
j_call: TRBJ2-1; clone_size: many; v_call: TRBV3-1; d_call: .; cdr3_nt: TGTGCCAGCAGCCAAGCCCCGACTAGCAGGGGTGGCTCCTACAATGAGCAGTTCTTC; cdr3_aa: CASSQAPTSRGGSYNEQFF
j_call: TRBJ1-2; clone_size: many; v_call: TRBV29-1; d_call: .; cdr3_nt: TGCAGCGTTTCAGACCCGAGCTACACCTTC; cdr3_aa: CSVSDPSYTF
j_call: TRBJ1-6; clone_size: medium-sized; v_call: TRBV20-1; d_call: .; cdr3_nt: TGCAGTGCTAGAGAGACGGGACGCTACTATAATTCACCCCTCCACTTT; cdr3_aa: CSARETGRYYNSPLHF
j_call: TRBJ2-3; clone_size: many; v_call: TRBV5-1; d_call: .; cdr3_nt: TGCGCCAGCAGAAGGTTGTTCACAGATACGCAGTATTTT; cdr3_aa: CASRRLFTDTQYF
j_call: TRBJ2-3; clone_size: many; v_call: TRBV7-2; d_call: .; cdr3_nt: TGTGCCAGCAGCTCGACCCACACAGATACGCAGTATTTT; cdr3_aa: CASSSTHTDTQYF
j_call: TRBJ1-1; clone_size: many; v_call: TRBV30; d_call: .; cdr3_nt: TGTGCCTGGAGACCAGGGCGGACTGAAGCTTTCTTT; cdr3_aa: CAWRPGRTEAFF
j_call: TRBJ1-2; clone_size: many; v_call: TRBV5-1; d_call: .; cdr3_nt: TGCGCCAGCAGCTTGGCAGGGGCAAACTATGGCTACACCTTC; cdr3_aa: CASSLAGANYGYTF
j_call: TRBJ2-6; clone_size: many; v_call: TRBV5-5; d_call: .; cdr3_nt: TGTGCCAGCAGCTTGGGGGGTAATGGGGCCAACGTCCTGACTTTC; cdr3_aa: CASSLGGNGANVLTF
j_call: TRBJ2-1; clone_size: medium-sized; v_call: TRBV24-1; d_call: .; cdr3_nt: TGTGCCACCAGTGATTGGAATGAGCAGTTCTTC; cdr3_aa: CATSDWNEQFF
j_call: TRBJ2-2; clone_size: many; v_call: TRBV7-8; d_call: .; cdr3_nt: TGTGCCAGCAGCTTAGGAGGGGCGGGCACCGGGGAGCTGTTTTTT; cdr3_aa: CASSLGGAGTGELFF
j_call: TRBJ2-7; clone_size: many; v_call: TRBV9; d_call: TRBD2; cdr3_nt: TGTGCCAGCAGCGTAGACGCGGGAGCCTACGAGCAGTACTTC; cdr3_aa: CASSVDAGAYEQYF
j_call: TRBJ2-1; clone_size: many; v_call: TRBV11-2; d_call: TRBD2; cdr3_nt: TGTGCCAGCAGCTCGCTTACTAGCGGGCTATGCAATGAGCAGTTCTTC; cdr3_aa: CASSSLTSGLCNEQFF
j_call: TRBJ1-6; clone_size: many; v_call: TRBV4-1; d_call: .; cdr3_nt: TGCGCCAGCAGCCAAACGCAGGGTTCGGGTTCACCCCTCCACTTT; cdr3_aa: CASSQTQGSGSPLHF
j_call: TRBJ2-1; clone_size: medium-sized; v_call: TRBV7-2; d_call: TRBD1; cdr3_nt: TGTGCCAGCAGCTCCTCAGGGGGCTCCTACAATGAGCAGTTCTTC; cdr3_aa: CASSSSGGSYNEQFF
j_call: TRBJ2-1; clone_size: medium-sized; v_call: TRBV18; d_call: .; cdr3_nt: TGTGCCAGCTCACCATTCAACAGATACAATGAGCAGTTCTTC; cdr3_aa: CASSPFNRYNEQFF
j_call: TRBJ2-2; clone_size: few; v_call: TRBV5-1; d_call: TRBD2; cdr3_nt: TGCGCCAGCAGCAGGGGACTAGCGGGGGGAGTCACCGGGGAGCTGTTTTTT; cdr3_aa: CASSRGLAGGVTGELFF
j_call: TRBJ1-1; clone_size: many; v_call: TRBV5-1; d_call: .; cdr3_nt: TGCGCCAGCAGGCAGGGGAACACTGAAGCTTTCTTT; cdr3_aa: CASRQGNTEAFF
j_call: TRBJ2-6; clone_size: .; v_call: TRBV27; d_call: .; cdr3_nt: TGCGCCAGCAGTCCTAGAAGGTCTGGGGCCAACGTCCTGACTTTC; cdr3_aa: CASSPRRSGANVLTF
j_call: TRBJ1-5; clone_size: many; v_call: TRBV20-1; d_call: TRBD1; cdr3_nt: TGCAGTGCCCTAGGAGGGGACAGGGGAAGGTATAGCAATCAGCCCCAGCATTTT; cdr3_aa: CSALGGDRGRYSNQPQHF
j_call: TRBJ1-5; clone_size: many; v_call: TRBV27; d_call: .; cdr3_nt: TGTGCCAGTAGCAGGGAGAGGGGCTATCAGCCCCAGCATTTT; cdr3_aa: CASSRERGYQPQHF